These 15 T cell receptor beta chains were all obtained from the same sample, sequenced in a study of early T cells in non-severe SARS-CoV-2 infection (dated by TCRdb to 2020 to 2023). The library was prepared using 5' RACE. The sample was run on a NextSeq 500. TCRdb reanalyzed the raw reads on its own, using fastp at Q25 for trimming and MiXCR for clone calling, and kept in-frame beta chains. Each entry is one CDR3 protein sequence, shown with its most common DNA and genes. Counted in this sample were around 57,000 distinct CDR3 sequences; 10% to 11% of them appeared once. The ten largest clones represent 1.7% of the sample. Sequenced sample: whole blood. These TCRs come from an adult who was a healthcare worker with PCR-confirmed SARS-CoV-2 infection or an uninfected control (not recorded which).

This clonotype was counted ten times or more. This chain uses TRBV12-3 or TRBV12-4 with TRBJ2-5, with D unresolved. The CDR3 loop spans 13 amino acids. Trimming took off 3 bases at V and 3 bases at J, with 8 bases between the two ends. The CDR3, as DNA: TGTGCCAGCAGTTTTACCGCGAAAGAGACCCAGTACTTC. This gives the protein CASSFTAKETQYF.

About this clonotype itself: A much larger clone lies one base from this, so it may be a read error. The chain couples TRBV5-1 to TRBJ2-3; 12 bases match TRBD2. There are 18 residues in the CDR3. The J segment lost 6 bases and the V segment lost 4 bases, leaving 15 bases of the junction unmatched. The germline CDR1 and CDR2 sequences are SGHRS and YFSETQ. In DNA, the CDR3 is TGCGCCAGCAGCCCGAGACTAGCGGGGGAGTCAAAATTGGATACGCAGTATTTT. This translates into CASSPRLAGESKLDTQYF.

This sequence joins TRBV6-6 and TRBJ1-3; tentative D call: TRBD1 (6 bases). V was trimmed by 10 bases and J by 0 bases, leaving 19 bases between them. Germline V CDR1 and CDR2: MNHNY, SVGAGI (reference sequence). The CDR3 is 16 residues long. Written as DNA, the CDR3 is TGTGCCACCACAGACCCCCAGGGGCTCTCTGGAAACACCATATATTTT. The encoded protein is CATTDPQGLSGNTIYF.

This clonotype was seen ten or more times. V usage is TRBV5-1 and J usage is TRBJ1-1; D gene uncertain. This CDR3 has 14 residues. V lost 6 bases to trimming and J lost 8 bases, with 20 bases between them. Germline V CDR1 and CDR2: SGHRS, YFSETQ. The CDR3 loop reads CASTPQGIDKEAFF. The CDR3 nucleotides are TGCGCCAGCACCCCTCAAGGTATCGACAAGGAAGCTTTCTTT. Full variable domain (outside the CDR3, taken from reference TRBV5-1 and TRBJ1-1): KAGVTQTPRYLIKTRGQQVTLSCSPISGHRSVSWYQQTPGQGLQFLFEYFSETQRNKGNFPGRFSGRQFSNSRSEMNVSTLELGDSALYLCASTPQGIDKEAFFGQGTRLTVV.

This clonotype was picked up many times. The chain links TRBV7-3 to TRBJ2-3; D is unclear. This CDR3 region has 13 residues. Germline CDR1 reads SGHTA; CDR2 reads FQGTGA. V was clipped by 0 bases and J by 2 bases, with 3 bases between them. In DNA, the CDR3 is TGTGCCAGCAGCTTAACCTACACAGATACGCAGTATTTT. Amino acids: CASSLTYTDTQYF.

This clonotype was counted only a few times. This chain connects TRBV5-1 to TRBJ1-1; TRBD1 agrees at 8 bases. J was trimmed by 11 bases and V by 1 base; bases with no gene match: 7. The CDR3 has 13 residues. Looked up from germline, CDR1 is SGHRS and CDR2 is YFSETQ. The CDR3 protein is CASSLTGQVPAFF. The CDR3 DNA reads TGCGCCAGCAGCTTGACGGGACAGGTGCCGGCTTTCTTT.

The genes are TRBV6-2 or TRBV6-3 and TRBJ2-5, with 7 nucleotides matching TRBD2. J gave up 2 bases and V 2 bases, and 8 bases lay outside the gene matches. CDR1 and CDR2 from the germline V gene are MNHEY and SVGEGT. The CDR3 runs 16 residues. CDR3 sequence: CASSYPGLTGQETQYF. The DNA of the CDR3 is TGTGCCAGCAGTTACCCGGGACTAACGGGGCAAGAGACCCAGTACTTC.

This chain uses TRBV12-3 or TRBV12-4 with TRBJ2-5; D remains unclear. The CDR3 length is 15 residues. V dropped 5 bases and J dropped 2 bases, with 15 bases sitting between them. The CDR3 protein is CASSPSGPAQETQYF. In nucleotides, the CDR3 is TGTGCCAGCAGTCCCTCGGGCCCCGCACAAGAGACCCAGTACTTC.

This clonotype has ten or more counts. The J gene is TRBJ2-1, the V gene TRBV6-1; the D gene could be TRBD1 or TRBD2 (5 bases each). Germline V CDR1 and CDR2: MNHNS, SASEGT. This CDR3 comprises 11 residues. Trimming shortened V by 8 bases and J by 13 bases, and 15 bases separated the two germline ends. The CDR3 spells CASGTGGPQFF. CDR3 nucleotides: TGTGCCAGCGGAACTGGGGGTCCCCAGTTCTTC.

This clonotype was found many times. The CDR3 is CSVEAGTPDGSYEQYF. DNA for the CDR3: TGCAGCGTTGAAGCAGGGACCCCAGACGGCTCCTACGAGCAGTACTTC. The V and J genes are TRBV29-1 and TRBJ2-7, with D perhaps matching TRBD1 or TRBD2 (5 bases each). In germline, CDR1 is SQVTM, CDR2 ANQGSEA. The CDR3 is made up of 16 amino acids. The V end was cut by 1 base, the J end by 0 bases, with 16 bases between.

V and J are TRBV5-1 and TRBJ2-1; D not resolved. V lost 3 bases to trimming and J lost 5 bases, with 9 bases between them. The CDR3 spans 13 residues. In germline, CDR1 is SGHRS, CDR2 YFSETQ. CDR3 in amino acids: CASSSVQNNEQFF. The CDR3 coding sequence is TGCGCCAGCAGCTCGGTACAGAACAATGAGCAGTTCTTC.

The rearrangement joins TRBV30 to TRBJ2-1; TRBD2 is a possible D gene (5 bases). Germline loops: CDR1 GTSNPN, CDR2 SVGIG (reference sequence). V lost 2 bases and J 6 bases, leaving 17 bases between the germline ends. This CDR3 region has 15 residues. This chain's CDR3 is CAWSLRHPRGNEQFF. The DNA of the CDR3 is TGTGCCTGGAGTCTCCGGCACCCCCGGGGCAATGAGCAGTTCTTC.

This clonotype was seen repeatedly, ten times or more. The chain recombines TRBV11-2 with TRBJ2-5, with TRBD1 identical over 8 bases. After removal of 5 bases from V and 2 bases from J, the junction contained 10 bases not matched to a gene. CDR1 and CDR2 from the germline V gene are SGHAT and FQNNGV. The CDR3 length is 16 residues. The CDR3 is CASSTNPGQGQETQYF. CDR3 in DNA: TGTGCCAGCAGCACAAACCCAGGACAGGGTCAAGAGACCCAGTACTTC.

Many counts were recorded for this clonotype. The chain combines TRBV20-1 with TRBJ2-7; either TRBD1 or TRBD2 may fit D (6 bases each). The CDR3 consists of 15 residues. V lost 0 bases and J lost 0, with 12 bases in between. From germline, CDR1 is DFQATT and CDR2 SNEGSKA (reference sequence). CDR3 sequence reads: CSARDSGQYSYEQYF. In DNA form, the CDR3 reads TGCAGTGCTAGAGATAGCGGACAGTACTCCTACGAGCAGTACTTC.

The sample holds many counts of this clonotype. The chain couples TRBV12-3 or TRBV12-4 to TRBJ1-2; D unclear. V lost 0 bases to trimming and J lost 7 bases, with 18 bases between them. This CDR3 spans 16 amino acids. As DNA, the CDR3 is TGTGCCAGCAGTTTAGCTCTGTCATCCTCTGTACCTGGCTACACCTTC. It specifies CASSLALSSSVPGYTF.